This T cell receptor (beta chain) is drawn from a study of blood T cell repertoires in COVID-19. Study details: From T cells, B-cell-depleted T cells, or PBMCs came the material, which was cDNA or gDNA.

Trimming took 5 bases from V and 5 from J, leaving 13 bases between them. From germline, CDR1 is MNHEY and CDR2 SVGAGI. CDR3 size: 14 residues. Original processing methods: It was from reference gene primer amplification that nucleated cell counts were estimated. TCRdb's table, derived via immunoSEQ multiplex PCR, lists solely in-frame clones and lacks some. V and J calls and clone size follow that table, whereas D and trimming were derived from the DNA. The sample lists more than 400,000 clones; 90% were seen once. Participant reports of clinical history set cohort assignment. Cohort 3 recovered donors had two negative PCRs, clearance, or symptom resolution.

The clonotype originates from a man younger than 35 who had recovered from COVID-19. The V gene is TRBV6-5, the J gene TRBJ1-5, with TRBD1 as a possible D gene (6 bases). What was sequenced was PBMCs or T cells enriched from blood (not recorded which). CDR3 bases: TGTGCCAGCAGTCCCAGGGGAGCGGATCAGCCCCAGCATTTT. Protein: CASSPRGADQPQHF.